The text below deals with one T cell receptor (beta chain). Antigen: not known. This record belongs to a study of cytomegalovirus exposure and HLA in healthy donors. Broader study findings: Later analysis revealed greater clonal expansion in HLA-associated TCR beta chains than in equally common others. Immune exposure data for these donors was limited to CMV serostatus. Researchers reported that a few CMV-associated chains were confirmed in vitro as CMV antigen-specific.

PCR was performed using 60 Vbeta and 13 Jbeta primers. Per the study methods: Per a later analysis, the number of unique TCR beta chains was approximately 80 million, of which roughly 9.9 million were shared. TCRdb keeps only in-frame clones here, not all; method: immunoSEQ multiplex PCR. V, J and clone size were drawn from that table, and D and trimming were deduced from the DNA. This table has 60,000 to 80,000 clones, approximately 78% appearing once. The source is a girl aged 5-17 years in good health and CMV-seropositive. Input material: PBMCs.

CDR3 DNA sequence: TGTGCCACCAGCCCCCACGGGGGTGGCGACAGGGCGGAAAACTATGGCTACACCTTC. The encoded protein is CATSPHGGGDRAENYGYTF. The J gene is TRBJ1-2, the V gene TRBV15, with 7 bases identical to TRBD1. Trimming at V came to 5 bases and at J to 2 bases, leaving 20 bases not matched to a gene. Germline values: CDR1 LNHNV, CDR2 YYDKDF (reference sequence). The CDR3 is 19 amino acids. The full variable domain, rest sourced from reference TRBV15 and TRBJ1-2, is DAMVIQNPRYQVTQFGKPVTLSCSQTLNHNVMYWYQQKSSQAPKLLFHYYDKDFNNEADTPDNFQSRRPNTSFCFLDIRSPGLGDTAMYLCATSPHGGGDRAENYGYTFGSGTRLTVV.